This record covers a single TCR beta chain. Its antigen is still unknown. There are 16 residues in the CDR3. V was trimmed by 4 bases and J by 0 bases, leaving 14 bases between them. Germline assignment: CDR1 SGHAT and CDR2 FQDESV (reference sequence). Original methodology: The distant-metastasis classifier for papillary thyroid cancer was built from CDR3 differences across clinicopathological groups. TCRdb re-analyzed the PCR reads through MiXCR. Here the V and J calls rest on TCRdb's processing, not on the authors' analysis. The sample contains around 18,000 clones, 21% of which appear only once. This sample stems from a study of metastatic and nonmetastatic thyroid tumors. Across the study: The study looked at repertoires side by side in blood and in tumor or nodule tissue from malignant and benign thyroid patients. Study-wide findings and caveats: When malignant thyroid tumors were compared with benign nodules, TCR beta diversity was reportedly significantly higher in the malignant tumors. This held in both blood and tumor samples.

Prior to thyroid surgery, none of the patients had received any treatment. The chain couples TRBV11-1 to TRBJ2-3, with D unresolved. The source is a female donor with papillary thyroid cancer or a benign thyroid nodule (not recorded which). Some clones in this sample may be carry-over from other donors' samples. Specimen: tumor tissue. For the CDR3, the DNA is TGTGCCAGCAGCTACGCGAGCTTACTTAGCACAGATACGCAGTATTTT. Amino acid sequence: CASSYASLLSTDTQYF.